The present entry profiles one T cell receptor (beta chain) with its context. This sample was taken from a study of CD8+ T cells in alopecia areata. RNA was extracted and reverse transcribed into cDNA as the sequencing template. Profiling relied on immunoSEQ multiplex PCR, and the TCRdb table lists in-frame clones only, not all of them. Among around 150,000 clones, less than 65% were seen once, and the ten largest hold 35% to 40%. The sample was CD8+ T cells sorted from blood. The source of this sequence is a human donor in good health.

The chain's CDR3 is CASSLGTGTDTQYF. Here the CDR3 DNA reads TGTGCCAGCAGCCTCGGGACAGGGACAGATACGCAGTATTTT. The chain carries TRBV27 and TRBJ2-3; TRBD1 agrees at 9 bases. The CDR3 extends over 14 amino acids. J gave up 3 bases and V 6 bases, and 4 bases lay outside the gene matches. The V gene's germline CDR1 is MNHEY and CDR2 SMNVEV (reference sequence).